The 27 T cell receptor beta chains below all came from one sample that was sequenced in a study of blood T cell repertoires in COVID-19. Profiled with immunoSEQ multiplex PCR; TCRdb holds only in-frame clones, not every one. Of roughly 97,000 clones listed, more than 75% are singletons. Source material: peripheral blood. Every receptor here comes from a human donor in a cohort sampled during active COVID-19.

The genes are TRBV6-5 and TRBJ1-1; tentatively, D is TRBD1 (5 bases). With 2 bases removed from V and 1 base from J, the gap between germline ends came to 8 bases. Germline CDR1 reads MNHEY; CDR2 reads SVGAGI. The CDR3 sequence is 14 residues long. The CDR3, as DNA: TGTGCCAGCAGTTACCAGACAGAGAACACTGAAGCTTTCTTT. Translating gives CASSYQTENTEAFF.

J is TRBJ2-2 and V is TRBV4-3; 7 nucleotides match TRBD2. Germline lookup yields CDR1 LGHNA and CDR2 YSLEER. The CDR3 loop spans 16 amino acids. The trim removed 3 bases at V and 4 bases at J, leaving 8 bases unmatched. In DNA, the CDR3 is TGCGCCAGCAGCCACGCACGGGAGGCGGTCACCGGGGAGCTGTTTTTT. It specifies CASSHAREAVTGELFF.

The V gene is TRBV5-4, the J gene TRBJ2-3; a weak D match, TRBD2 (6 bases). The germline gives CDR1 SGHNT, CDR2 YYREEE (reference sequence). With 4 bases removed from V and 1 base from J, the gap between germline ends came to 13 bases. This CDR3 is 15 amino acids long. The CDR3 DNA is TGTGCCAGCAGCCGTAGCGGTTTTCGCACAGATACGCAGTATTTT. As protein: CASSRSGFRTDTQYF.

This rearrangement joins TRBV7-2 to TRBJ1-3, with a weak D call TRBD1 (5 bases). The V end was cut by 1 base, the J end by 0 bases, with 13 bases between. The CDR3 is 17 amino acids. Germline CDR1 SGHTA, CDR2 FQGNSA. In nucleotides, the CDR3 is TGTGCCAGCAGCTTAGTGGCGCGACAGCTCTCTGGAAACACCATATATTTT. Translation: CASSLVARQLSGNTIYF.

This rearrangement joins TRBV9 to TRBJ1-1; TRBD1 agrees at 8 bases. Trimming at V came to 4 bases and at J to 1 base, leaving 9 bases not matched to a gene. The CDR3 loop spans 16 amino acids. Germline V gene lookup returns CDR1 SGDLS and CDR2 YYNGEE. CDR3 in amino acids: CASSNRQGTTNTEAFF. DNA for the CDR3: TGTGCCAGCAGCAACCGACAGGGGACGACGAACACTGAAGCTTTCTTT.

The J gene is TRBJ2-3, the V gene TRBV2; 13 nucleotides match TRBD2. The CDR3 consists of 15 residues. Trimming cost V 4 bases and J 4 bases; bases outside gene matches: 2. The germline gives CDR1 SNHLY, CDR2 FYNNEI. The DNA of the CDR3 is TGTGCCAGCAGTGGGACTAGCGGGGGCGCAGATACGCAGTATTTT. Translating gives CASSGTSGGADTQYF. Complete variable domain (other parts from reference TRBV2 and TRBJ2-3): EPEVTQTPSHQVTQMGQEVILRCVPISNHLYFYWYRQILGQKVEFLVSFYNNEISEKSEIFDDQFSVERPDGSNFTLKIRSTKLEDSAMYFCASSGTSGGADTQYFGPGTRLTVL.

This sequence joins TRBV19 and TRBJ2-1; 9 nucleotides line up with TRBD2. This CDR3 comprises 14 residues. Germline values: CDR1 LNHDA, CDR2 SQIVND (reference sequence). V trimming: 3 bases; J trimming: 7 bases; junction bases outside the gene matches: 4. The CDR3 DNA is TGTGCCAGTAGTATTGGTCTAGCGGGAAATGAGCAGTTCTTC. Residues: CASSIGLAGNEQFF.

In this sample, this clone turned up a few times. The chain is built from TRBV6-6 and TRBJ2-7; maybe TRBD2 (5 bases). The CDR3 has 11 residues. With 7 bases removed from V and 5 bases from J, the gap between germline ends came to 9 bases. Germline V gene lookup returns CDR1 MNHNY and CDR2 SVGAGI (reference sequence). DNA for the CDR3: TGTGCCAGCACGGTCGGGAACGAGCAGTACTTC. It is translated as CASTVGNEQYF.

This clone was picked up a small number of times. This chain joins TRBV19 and TRBJ1-1, with D tentatively TRBD1 (6 bases). This CDR3 comprises 14 residues. CDR1 LNHDA and CDR2 SQIVND come from the germline V gene (reference sequence). The V and J ends lost 3 bases and 5 bases respectively, with 13 bases between them. The CDR3 loop is CASSIQGSMTEAFF. Here the CDR3 DNA reads TGTGCCAGTAGTATTCAGGGGAGTATGACTGAAGCTTTCTTT.

This rearrangement joins TRBV19 to TRBJ2-7; D is perhaps TRBD2 (5 bases). V was trimmed by 4 bases and J by 7 bases, leaving 14 bases between them. The germline gives CDR1 LNHDA, CDR2 SQIVND (reference sequence). The CDR3 is made up of 13 amino acids. The CDR3 region is CASSTGPGGEQYF. The DNA for the CDR3 is TGTGCCAGTAGTACAGGCCCCGGCGGGGAGCAGTACTTC. Based on the CDR3 plus reference TRBV19 and TRBJ2-7, the full variable domain is DGGITQSPKYLFRKEGQNVTLSCEQNLNHDAMYWYRQDPGQGLRLIYYSQIVNDFQKGDIAEGYSVSREKKESFPLTVTSAQKNPTAFYLCASSTGPGGEQYFGPGTRLTVT.

The V and J genes are TRBV3-1 (or the pseudogene TRBV3-2) and TRBJ1-5, with 10 bases fitting TRBD1. V shed 8 bases and J 4 bases; nucleotides not matched to a gene: 5. CDR3 size: 14 residues. Per germline, CDR1 LGHDT and CDR2 YNNKEL (reference sequence). CDR3 sequence reads: CASRGQGGNQPQHF. The CDR3 region has the DNA TGTGCCAGCCGAGGACAGGGGGGTAATCAGCCCCAGCATTTT.

The genes are TRBV21-1 and TRBJ2-7; the listed D gene, TRBD2, was not tested against the DNA. TRBV21-1 is given as a pseudogene. CDR3 length equals 18 residues. The CDR3 spells CASSNYPPGVPSSYEQYF. The CDR3 region has the DNA TGTGCCAGCAGCAACTACCCCCCGGGGGTGCCTAGCTCCTACGAGCAGTACTTC.

This sequence joins TRBV9 and TRBJ1-2; D possibly corresponds to TRBD1 (5 bases). Germline lookup yields CDR1 SGDLS and CDR2 YYNGEE. Trimming pared 4 bases from V and 3 bases from J, leaving 13 bases between. The CDR3 sequence is 14 residues long. CDR3 amino acids: CASSPLSGDYGYTF. The CDR3 DNA follows: TGTGCCAGCAGCCCCCTTTCGGGGGACTATGGCTACACCTTC.

This rearrangement joins TRBV2 to TRBJ2-5; D perhaps matches TRBD2 (6 bases). This CDR3 contains 15 residues. Germline-derived CDR1 and CDR2 are SNHLY and FYNNEI. V was trimmed by 2 bases and J by 5 bases, leaving 15 bases between them. CDR3 bases: TGTGCCAGCAGTGAACGGAGGGCCGGCGGGGAGACCCAGTACTTC. Translation: CASSERRAGGETQYF.

V and J are TRBV6-5 and TRBJ2-5; D might be TRBD2 (6 bases). The germline V gene has CDR1 MNHEY and CDR2 SVGAGI. The ends were cut back, 8 bases at V and 2 bases at J, with 18 bases in the middle. The CDR3 has 15 residues. Here the CDR3 DNA reads TGTGCCAGCGCCTTAGAAGGCGGGGAGCAAGAGACCCAGTACTTC. Protein product: CASALEGGEQETQYF.

The V call is TRBV18, the J call TRBJ1-1; D not resolved. Germline V gene lookup returns CDR1 KGHSH and CDR2 LQKENI. V lost 3 bases to trimming and J lost 11 bases, with 19 bases between them. CDR3 length: 14 residues. The CDR3 spells CASSPYSGGRMAFF. Here the CDR3 DNA reads TGTGCCAGCTCACCCTACTCCGGCGGTCGCATGGCTTTCTTT.

The rearrangement links TRBV29-1 to TRBJ1-1; 8 positions match TRBD1. With 7 bases clipped from V and 2 bases from J, the junction kept 3 bases outside the gene matches. CDR1 is SQVTM, CDR2 ANQGSEA, per germline. The CDR3 length is 12 residues. As DNA, the CDR3 is TGCAGCGGGGACAGGAGTAACACTGAAGCTTTCTTT. Translating gives CSGDRSNTEAFF.

The CDR3 sequence is CASSELLPGQGVKLFF. CDR3 DNA: TGCGCCAGCAGTGAGTTACTTCCGGGACAGGGCGTAAAACTGTTTTTT. The chain has TRBV10-2 and TRBJ1-4; TRBD1 aligns across 9 bases. J lost 10 bases, V lost 1 base, and 10 bases had no gene match. CDR1 WSHSY and CDR2 SAAADI come from the germline V gene. There are 16 residues in the CDR3.

V is TRBV10-3 and J is TRBJ2-7, with 10 bases fitting TRBD1. The CDR3 covers 15 residues. Germline V gives CDR1 ENHRY, CDR2 SYGVKD. Losses at the gene ends were 6 bases for V and 6 bases for J; bases not matched to a gene: 11. The CDR3 is CAIRSDRGRASEQYF. The CDR3 bases are TGTGCCATCAGATCAGACAGGGGGCGAGCAAGCGAGCAGTACTTC.

The V call is TRBV27, the J call TRBJ1-2; 7 bases map to TRBD1. CDR3 length: 14 residues. V was clipped by 5 bases and J by 4 bases; unmatched bases: 7. The V gene's germline CDR1 is MNHEY and CDR2 SMNVEV (reference sequence). CDR3 nucleotide sequence: TGTGCCAGCAGTACCCACAGGGGTGCCTATGGCTACACCTTC. It encodes CASSTHRGAYGYTF.

This chain links TRBV5-1 with TRBJ2-3; 7 bases match TRBD2. In germline, CDR1 is SGHRS, CDR2 YFSETQ. This CDR3 region has 14 residues. V lost 3 bases, J lost 2 bases, and 3 bases stayed unmatched. CDR3 sequence: CASSSGLYTDTQYF. As DNA, the CDR3 is TGCGCCAGCAGCTCGGGACTATACACAGATACGCAGTATTTT. Using reference TRBV5-1 and TRBJ2-3 for the parts outside the CDR3, the full variable domain is KAGVTQTPRYLIKTRGQQVTLSCSPISGHRSVSWYQQTPGQGLQFLFEYFSETQRNKGNFPGRFSGRQFSNSRSEMNVSTLELGDSALYLCASSSGLYTDTQYFGPGTRLTVL.

This clone was seen a few times. The chain couples TRBV3-1 (or the pseudogene TRBV3-2) to TRBJ2-2, with TRBD2 identical over 9 bases. The trim removed 3 bases at V and 3 bases at J, leaving 2 bases unmatched. This CDR3 spans 15 amino acids. CDR1 and CDR2 from the germline V gene are LGHDT and YNNKEL (reference sequence). The CDR3 DNA reads TGTGCCAGCAGCCAGGGACTAGCCCACACCGGGGAGCTGTTTTTT. Its protein product is CASSQGLAHTGELFF.

The rearrangement joins TRBV9 to TRBJ2-1; 9 bases align to TRBD2. The germline V gene has CDR1 SGDLS and CDR2 YYNGEE. This CDR3 has 16 residues. V trimming: 0 bases; J trimming: 4 bases; junction bases outside the gene matches: 5. The CDR3 nucleotides are TGTGCCAGCAGCGTAGAGCTAGCGGGATGGTACAATGAGCAGTTCTTC. Residues: CASSVELAGWYNEQFF.

J is TRBJ1-2 and V is TRBV18; TRBD1 matches at 7 bases. The CDR3 contains 16 residues. Per the germline V gene, CDR1 is KGHSH and CDR2 is LQKENI. Losses at the gene ends were 2 bases for V and 3 bases for J; bases not matched to a gene: 9. The CDR3 DNA is TGTGCCAGCTCACCAAGCGGTGGGGGACAGTACTATGGCTACACCTTC. This codes for CASSPSGGGQYYGYTF. Supplemented by reference TRBV18 and TRBJ1-2, the full variable domain reads NAGVMQNPRHLVRRRGQEARLRCSPMKGHSHVYWYRQLPEEGLKFMVYLQKENIIDESGMPKERFSAEFPKEGPSILRIQQVVRGDSAAYFCASSPSGGGQYYGYTFGSGTRLTVV.

Only one count was recorded for this clone. V gene TRBV5-1 combines with J gene TRBJ2-7; TRBD1 aligns across 10 bases. This CDR3 has 14 amino acids. Germline values: CDR1 SGHRS, CDR2 YFSETQ. The V segment lost 6 bases and the J segment 5 bases; nucleotides outside the gene matches: 8. This CDR3 reads CASKRDRGLHEQYF. CDR3 DNA: TGCGCCAGCAAAAGGGACAGGGGTTTACACGAGCAGTACTTC.

The V call is TRBV11-2, the J call TRBJ2-6; TRBD1 agrees at 8 bases. Germline CDR1 reads SGHAT; CDR2 reads FQNNGV. The CDR3 covers 19 residues. J was trimmed by 3 bases and V by 5 bases; bases with no gene match: 15. Here the CDR3 reads CASSDDRGPSPFGANVLTF. The CDR3 bases are TGTGCCAGCAGCGACGACAGGGGACCTTCCCCCTTTGGGGCCAACGTCCTGACTTTC.

V and J are TRBV5-6 and TRBJ2-3, with TRBD2 matching 12 bases. Germline values: CDR1 SGHDT, CDR2 YYEEEE. Trimming took 0 bases from V and 7 from J; bases not matched to a gene: 6. CDR3 length equals 16 residues. CDR3 DNA: TGTGCCAGCAGCTTGGGGATGACTAGCGGGAGTTATACGCAGTATTTT. This sequence encodes CASSLGMTSGSYTQYF.